This is a list of T cell receptor beta chains from one sample in a study of response to subunit inactivated influenza vaccine. TCRdb processed the RT-PCR reads anew with MiXCR; each CDR3 protein has one entry. The top ten hold 6% to 7% of the sample, which has 650,000 to 800,000 distinct CDR3 sequences, roughly 14% seen once. The source material was PBMCs from blood, sampled about 14 days before vaccination. The receptors derive from a man aged 45-65 years who received an inactivated influenza vaccine. Each CDR3 is given without its conserved first and last residue.

J,V,CDR3
TRBJ2-3,TRBV20-1,SALGMGARSPDTQY
TRBJ2-7,TRBV6-1,ASSHGQGSSYEQY
TRBJ2-5,TRBV14,ASSQDDAIHWGTQY
TRBJ2-1,TRBV6-5,ASSYSMRGGPDEQF
TRBJ2-3,TRBV6-2/TRBV6-3,ASSYFGTGTDTQY
TRBJ2-3,TRBV6-7,ASSYPETGTGGDTQY
TRBJ2-1,TRBV12-3/TRBV12-4,ASSPPWTSAPAGEQF
TRBJ2-2,TRBV19,ASSIGGYLATGELF
TRBJ2-1,TRBV28,ASHEASGTQSEQF
TRBJ2-3,TRBV9,ASSVGRKTDTQY
TRBJ2-5,TRBV12-3/TRBV12-4,ASSRTGSNQETQY
TRBJ2-3,TRBV28,ASSSTTSGTSTDTQY
TRBJ1-1,TRBV18,ASSPLATGMNTEAF
TRBJ1-1,TRBV29-1,SVERIVNTEAF
TRBJ1-1,TRBV5-1,ASSMEPNTEAF
TRBJ2-7,TRBV28,ASSLLTGSYEQY
TRBJ2-2,TRBV28,ASSLSFRTGFTGELF
TRBJ2-7,TRBV7-9,ASSYGELVGYEQY
TRBJ2-7,TRBV20-1,SARGTADYEQY
TRBJ2-2,TRBV12-3/TRBV12-4,ASRDSQGNTGELF
TRBJ2-2,TRBV10-2,ASAEVRNGELF
TRBJ1-1,TRBV9,ASSVVAGETEAF
TRBJ1-2,TRBV20-1,SAMRPGQEIYGYT
TRBJ2-1,TRBV5-1,ASSLEPRNNEQF
TRBJ2-3,TRBV5-1,ASSSPYTGTGVRTDTQY
TRBJ1-4,TRBV4-1,ASSQAGFGPGANEKLF
TRBJ2-5,TRBV7-2,ASSLQGPLTQETQY
TRBJ2-7,TRBV6-1,ASSPRQGLYEQY
TRBJ2-1,TRBV12-3/TRBV12-4,ASRSTANEQF
TRBJ1-6,TRBV7-2,ASSQNNSPLH
TRBJ2-2,TRBV6-1,ASREGYTGELF
TRBJ2-1,TRBV6-2/TRBV6-3,ASSYDPGGSAKLSEQF
TRBJ1-1,TRBV29-1,STMTGLNTEAF
TRBJ2-5,TRBV6-2/TRBV6-3,ASSYSRGTLGETQY
TRBJ1-5,TRBV5-1,ASSPGTEGQPQH
TRBJ2-5,TRBV28,ASSFRTGKETQY
TRBJ2-1,TRBV4-2,ASSPPGGRSIYNEQF
TRBJ1-1,TRBV19,ASTRTGGMRMNTEAF
TRBJ1-4,TRBV5-1,ASSTGQAVR
TRBJ2-4,TRBV5-1,ASTPVGTGFIAKNIQY
TRBJ2-3,TRBV15,ATSRDISSGGNTQY
TRBJ2-7,TRBV20-1,SAVGGGSYEQY
TRBJ2-2,TRBV20-1,SAKSDSHANTGELF
TRBJ2-2,TRBV21-1,ASHHRGQPNTGELF
TRBJ2-7,TRBV3-1,ASSRALTWADEQY
TRBJ2-2,TRBV9,ASSGDYRTGELF
TRBJ1-2,TRBV29-1,SVEPGANGYT
TRBJ2-1,TRBV5-1,ASSLAVRGSTAGQSYNEQF
TRBJ2-1,TRBV18,ASSPPGLGIGPGEQF
TRBJ2-7,TRBV19,GQAYEQY
TRBJ2-1,TRBV7-8,ASSLESNEQF